This T cell receptor (beta chain) was observed in a study of shared clonotypes between healthy human individuals. Notes on the study in general: Naive CD4 clonotype sharing across several donors was approximately 5%. On the whole, naive subsets had larger estimated richness than memory subsets had.

Details on this clone: As yet, its antigen is unknown.

Deep-level running was used for the assay. Authors' data handling: ImmunoSEQ output lacked quality scores and full-length reads, limiting matched filtering. Some clones are missing from TCRdb's copy, which holds only in-frame ones; the method was immunoSEQ multiplex PCR. That table furnishes V, J and clone size, whereas the DNA furnished D and trimming. The sample shows 2 million to 2.5 million clones, roughly 90% of them seen only once. V gave up 4 bases and J gave up 0 bases; unmatched junction bases: 7. The CDR3 sequence is 15 residues long. CDR1 is SGHKS, CDR2 YYEKEE, per germline (reference sequence).

V and J are TRBV5-5 and TRBJ2-7; TRBD1 matches 7 bases. The specimen sequenced was naive CD4+ T cells from PBMCs. Subset noted: CD45RA+ positively selected. The receptor's source is a man between 18 and 29 years old in good health. Some clones in this sample may be carry-over from other donors' samples. In nucleotides, the CDR3 is TGTGCCAGCAGCAAGGGGGCGGCGGCCTCCTACGAGCAGTACTTC. It codes for CASSKGAAASYEQYF. The full variable domain, completed using reference TRBV5-5 and TRBJ2-7, is DAGVTQSPTHLIKTRGQQVTLRCSPISGHKSVSWYQQVLGQGPQFIFQYYEKEERGRGNFPDRFSARQFPNYSSELNVNALLLGDSALYLCASSKGAAASYEQYFGPGTRLTVT.